The present T cell receptor (beta chain) was sequenced within a study of T cell responses to AZD1222 COVID-19 vaccine. Study findings and constraints: Mostly white British, mostly female donors; authors suggested clonal diversity may be underestimated. Epitopes outside B.1.351 and B.1.1.7 mutated regions reportedly drew nearly half of spike TCRs.

Only in-frame clones appear in the TCRdb table, and some are missing; sequencing was by immunoSEQ multiplex PCR. The table records about 120,000 clones, roughly 88% of them present only once. Comment on this clone: The target antigen is unknown.

This CDR3 contains 13 residues. CDR1 SEHNR and CDR2 FQNEAQ come from the germline V gene (reference sequence). Trimming stripped 3 bases from V and 4 bases from J, with 9 bases between. The gene calls are TRBV7-9 and TRBJ1-2; TRBD1 might be the D (5 bases). Sequenced here: peripheral blood, sampled on day 0 of AZD1222 vaccination. The sequence derives from an adult in good health. CDR3 coding DNA: TGTGCCAGCAGCTTCCGGCAGGGCTATGGCTACACCTTC. Translation: CASSFRQGYGYTF.